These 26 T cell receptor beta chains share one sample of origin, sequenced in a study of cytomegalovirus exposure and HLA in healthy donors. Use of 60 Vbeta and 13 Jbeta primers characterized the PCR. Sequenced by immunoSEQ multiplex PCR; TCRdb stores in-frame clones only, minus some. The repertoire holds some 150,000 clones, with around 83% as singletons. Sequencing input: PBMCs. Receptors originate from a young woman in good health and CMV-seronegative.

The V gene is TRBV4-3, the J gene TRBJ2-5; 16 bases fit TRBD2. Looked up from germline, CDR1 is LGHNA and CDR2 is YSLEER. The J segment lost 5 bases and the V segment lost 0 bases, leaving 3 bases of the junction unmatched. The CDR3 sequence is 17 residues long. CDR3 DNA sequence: TGCGCCAGCAGCCAAGAAGGGGGACTAGCGGGGGGGGAGACCCAGTACTTC. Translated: CASSQEGGLAGGETQYF.

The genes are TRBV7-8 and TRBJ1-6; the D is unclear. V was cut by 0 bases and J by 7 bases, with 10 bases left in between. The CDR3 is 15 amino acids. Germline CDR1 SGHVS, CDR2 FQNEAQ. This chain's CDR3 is CASSLARGLNSPLHF. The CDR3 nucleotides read TGTGCCAGCAGCTTAGCGAGAGGTCTGAATTCACCCCTCCACTTT.

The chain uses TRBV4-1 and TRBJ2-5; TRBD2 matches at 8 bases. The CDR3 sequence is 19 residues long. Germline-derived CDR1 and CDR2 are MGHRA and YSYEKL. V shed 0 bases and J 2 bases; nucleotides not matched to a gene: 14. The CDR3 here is CASSQDPLASGRVQETQYF. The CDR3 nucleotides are TGCGCCAGCAGCCAAGATCCGTTGGCTAGCGGGCGGGTGCAAGAGACCCAGTACTTC.

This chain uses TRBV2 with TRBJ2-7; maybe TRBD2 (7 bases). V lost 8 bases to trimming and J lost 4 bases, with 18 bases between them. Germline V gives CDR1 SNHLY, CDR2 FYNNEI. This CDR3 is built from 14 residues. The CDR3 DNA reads TGTGCCAGCGTCTGGGGGGCGGGAGAGTACGAGCAGTACTTC. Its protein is CASVWGAGEYEQYF.

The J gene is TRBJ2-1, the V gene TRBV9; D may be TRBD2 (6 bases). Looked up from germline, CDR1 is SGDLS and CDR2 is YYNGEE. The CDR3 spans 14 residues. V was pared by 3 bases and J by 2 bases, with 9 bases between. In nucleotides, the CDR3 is TGTGCCAGCAGCGCCGGGGGAACCTACAATGAGCAGTTCTTC. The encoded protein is CASSAGGTYNEQFF. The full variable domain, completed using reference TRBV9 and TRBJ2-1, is DSGVTQTPKHLITATGQRVTLRCSPRSGDLSVYWYQQSLDQGLQFLIQYYNGEERAKGNILERFSAQQFPDLHSELNLSSLELGDSALYFCASSAGGTYNEQFFGPGTRLTVL.

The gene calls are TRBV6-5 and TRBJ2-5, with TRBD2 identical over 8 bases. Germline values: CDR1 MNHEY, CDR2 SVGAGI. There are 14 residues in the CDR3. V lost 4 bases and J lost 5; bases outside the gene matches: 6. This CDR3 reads CASSFGLARETQYF. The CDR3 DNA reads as TGTGCCAGCAGTTTCGGACTAGCACGGGAGACCCAGTACTTC.

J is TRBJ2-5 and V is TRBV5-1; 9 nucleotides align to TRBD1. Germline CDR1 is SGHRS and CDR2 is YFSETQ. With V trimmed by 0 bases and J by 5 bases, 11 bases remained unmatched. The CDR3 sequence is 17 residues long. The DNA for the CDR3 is TGCGCCAGCAGCTTGGCTTCCGGGACAGGGTGGCATGAGACCCAGTACTTC. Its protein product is CASSLASGTGWHETQYF.

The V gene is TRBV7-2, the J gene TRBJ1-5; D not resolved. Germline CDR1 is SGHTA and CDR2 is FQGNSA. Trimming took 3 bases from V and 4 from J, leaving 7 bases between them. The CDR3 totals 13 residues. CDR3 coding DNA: TGTGCCAGCAGCTTCGGGTTAAATCAGCCCCAGCATTTT. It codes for CASSFGLNQPQHF.

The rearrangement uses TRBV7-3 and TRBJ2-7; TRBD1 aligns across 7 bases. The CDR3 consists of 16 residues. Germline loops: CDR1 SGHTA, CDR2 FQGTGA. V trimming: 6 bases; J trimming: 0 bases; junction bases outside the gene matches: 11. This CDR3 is CASSPTGAKSSYEQYF. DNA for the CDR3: TGTGCCAGCAGTCCTACAGGGGCGAAAAGCTCCTACGAGCAGTACTTC.

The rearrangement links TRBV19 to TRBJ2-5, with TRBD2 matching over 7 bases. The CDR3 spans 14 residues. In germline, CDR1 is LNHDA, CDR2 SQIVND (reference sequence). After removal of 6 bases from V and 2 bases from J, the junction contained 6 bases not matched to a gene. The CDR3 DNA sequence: TGTGCCAGTAGGCCTGGGGGGGGGCAAGAGACCCAGTACTTC. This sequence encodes CASRPGGGQETQYF.

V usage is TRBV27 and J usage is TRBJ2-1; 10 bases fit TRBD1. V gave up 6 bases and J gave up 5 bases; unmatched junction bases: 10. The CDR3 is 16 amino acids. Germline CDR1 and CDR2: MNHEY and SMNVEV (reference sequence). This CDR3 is CASSRPGTGVNNEQFF. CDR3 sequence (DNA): TGTGCCAGCAGCCGACCCGGGACAGGGGTGAACAATGAGCAGTTCTTC.

Here the CDR3 reads CASSPGRLNTEAFF. In DNA, the CDR3 is TGTGCCAGCTCACCAGGGCGACTGAACACTGAAGCTTTCTTT. The chain joins TRBV18 to TRBJ1-1; no clear D. Germline CDR1 is KGHSH and CDR2 is LQKENI. The V end was cut by 2 bases, the J end by 0 bases, with 7 bases between. CDR3 length equals 14 residues.

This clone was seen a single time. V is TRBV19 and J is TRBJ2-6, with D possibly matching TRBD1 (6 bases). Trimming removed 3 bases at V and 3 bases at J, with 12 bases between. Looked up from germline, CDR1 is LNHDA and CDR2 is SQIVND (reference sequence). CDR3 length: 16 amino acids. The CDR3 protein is CASSMPQGLGANVLTF. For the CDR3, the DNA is TGTGCCAGTAGTATGCCCCAGGGGCTTGGGGCCAACGTCCTGACTTTC. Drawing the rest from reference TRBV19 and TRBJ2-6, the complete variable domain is DGGITQSPKYLFRKEGQNVTLSCEQNLNHDAMYWYRQDPGQGLRLIYYSQIVNDFQKGDIAEGYSVSREKKESFPLTVTSAQKNPTAFYLCASSMPQGLGANVLTFGAGSRLTVL.

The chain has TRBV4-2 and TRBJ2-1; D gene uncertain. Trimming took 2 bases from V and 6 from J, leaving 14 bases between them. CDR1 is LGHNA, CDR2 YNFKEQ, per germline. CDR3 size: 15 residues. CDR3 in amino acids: CASSQSGPKANEQFF. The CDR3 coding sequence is TGTGCCAGCAGCCAATCAGGCCCGAAGGCCAATGAGCAGTTCTTC.

This CDR3 is CASWGGTGELFF. In nucleotides, the CDR3 is TGTGCCAGCTGGGGGGGGACCGGGGAGCTGTTTTTT. This chain links TRBV5-4 with TRBJ2-2; TRBD2 agrees at 7 bases. This CDR3 spans 12 amino acids. Trimming at V came to 7 bases and at J to 5 bases, leaving 2 bases not matched to a gene. Germline V lookup: CDR1 SGHNT, CDR2 YYREEE (reference sequence).

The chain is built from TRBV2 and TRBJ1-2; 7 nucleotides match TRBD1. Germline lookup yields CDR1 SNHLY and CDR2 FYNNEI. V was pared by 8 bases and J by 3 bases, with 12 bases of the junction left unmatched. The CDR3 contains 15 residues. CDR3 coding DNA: TGTGCCAGCCTACCAGACAGGGTGGGCCACTATGGCTACACCTTC. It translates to CASLPDRVGHYGYTF.

Here the CDR3 reads CASSLMWPDEAFF. The CDR3 nucleotides read TGCGCCAGCAGCTTGATGTGGCCCGATGAAGCTTTCTTT. The rearrangement joins TRBV5-1 to TRBJ1-1; D is unclear. V lost 1 base, J lost 7 bases, and 11 bases lay in between. The CDR3 spans 13 residues. Germline V gives CDR1 SGHRS, CDR2 YFSETQ.

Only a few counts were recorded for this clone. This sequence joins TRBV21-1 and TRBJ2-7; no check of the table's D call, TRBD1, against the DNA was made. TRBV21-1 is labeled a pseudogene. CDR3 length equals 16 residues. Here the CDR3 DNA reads TGTGCCAGCAGCATTGGGTGGGCAGGTCGCTCCTACGAGCAGTACTTC. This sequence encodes CASSIGWAGRSYEQYF.

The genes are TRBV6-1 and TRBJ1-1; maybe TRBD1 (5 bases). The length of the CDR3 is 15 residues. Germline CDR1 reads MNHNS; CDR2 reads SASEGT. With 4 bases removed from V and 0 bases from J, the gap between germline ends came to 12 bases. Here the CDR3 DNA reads TGTGCCAGCAGTGTAAAGACAGAGATGAACACTGAAGCTTTCTTT. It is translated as CASSVKTEMNTEAFF.

The CDR3 sequence: CASRLGSTDTQYF. DNA for the CDR3: TGCGCCAGCAGACTAGGGAGCACAGATACGCAGTATTTT. V is TRBV5-1 and J is TRBJ2-3; D possibly corresponds to TRBD2 (5 bases). V gave up 5 bases and J gave up 0 bases, with 7 bases separating them. Germline CDR1 SGHRS, CDR2 YFSETQ. The CDR3 is 13 amino acids.

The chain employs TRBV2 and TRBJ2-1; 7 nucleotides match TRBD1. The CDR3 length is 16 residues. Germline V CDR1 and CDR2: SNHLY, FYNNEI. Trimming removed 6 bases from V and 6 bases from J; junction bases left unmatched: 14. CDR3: CASSLYQGEGVNEQFF. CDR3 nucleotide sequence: TGTGCCAGCAGCCTCTACCAGGGGGAAGGCGTCAATGAGCAGTTCTTC.

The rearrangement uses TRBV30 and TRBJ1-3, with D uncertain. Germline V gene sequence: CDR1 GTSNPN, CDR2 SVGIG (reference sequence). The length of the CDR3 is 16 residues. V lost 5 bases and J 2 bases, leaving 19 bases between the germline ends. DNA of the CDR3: TGTGCCTGGGGTCGGAGCCCCCAAAGGACTGGAAACACCATATATTTT. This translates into CAWGRSPQRTGNTIYF.

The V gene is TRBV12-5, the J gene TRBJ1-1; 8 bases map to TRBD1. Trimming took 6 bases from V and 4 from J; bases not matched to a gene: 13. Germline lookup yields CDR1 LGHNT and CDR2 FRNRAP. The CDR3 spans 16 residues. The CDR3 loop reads CASGLAFQGALTEAFF. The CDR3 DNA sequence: TGTGCTAGTGGACTCGCCTTCCAGGGGGCCCTCACTGAAGCTTTCTTT.

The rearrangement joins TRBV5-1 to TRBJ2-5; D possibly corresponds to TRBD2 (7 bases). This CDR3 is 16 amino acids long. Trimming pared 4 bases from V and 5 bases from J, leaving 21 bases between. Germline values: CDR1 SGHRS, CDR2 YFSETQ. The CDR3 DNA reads TGCGCCAGCAGCCGCACCGGGGGGCGCCCCGAGGAGACCCAGTACTTC. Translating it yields CASSRTGGRPEETQYF.

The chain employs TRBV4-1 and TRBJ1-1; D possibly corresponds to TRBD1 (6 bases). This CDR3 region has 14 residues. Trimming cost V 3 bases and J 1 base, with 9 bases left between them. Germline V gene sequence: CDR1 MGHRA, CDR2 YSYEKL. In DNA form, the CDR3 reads TGCGCCAGCAGCCAGGACAGAACGAACACTGAAGCTTTCTTT. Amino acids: CASSQDRTNTEAFF.

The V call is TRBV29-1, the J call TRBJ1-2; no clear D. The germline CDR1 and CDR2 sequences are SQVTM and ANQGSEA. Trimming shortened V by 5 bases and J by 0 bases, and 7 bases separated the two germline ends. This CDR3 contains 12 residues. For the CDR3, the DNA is TGCAGCGTTTCGACATCTAACTATGGCTACACCTTC. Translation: CSVSTSNYGYTF.